The 9 T cell receptor beta chains presented below share a single source sample, sequenced in a study of T cell responses to AZD1222 COVID-19 vaccine. Profiling relied on immunoSEQ multiplex PCR, and the TCRdb table lists in-frame clones only, not all of them. Of about 8,000 clones listed, roughly 90% are singletons. This sample comprised peripheral blood, obtained 28 days after the second AZD1222 dose. The receptors come from an adult who received the AZD1222 COVID-19 vaccine.

The V gene is TRBV5-6, the J gene TRBJ2-7; 8 bases are a match to TRBD2. CDR1 and CDR2 from the germline V gene are SGHDT and YYEEEE. CDR3 length equals 13 residues. V lost 5 bases to trimming and J lost 2 bases; unmatched junction nucleotides: 3. CDR3 nucleotide sequence: TGTGCCAGCAGGGTACTAGCGGCCTACGAGCAGTACTTC. It encodes CASRVLAAYEQYF.

The V gene is TRBV28, the J gene TRBJ2-7; D is ambiguous. CDR3 length: 15 residues. Germline V gene data show CDR1 as MDHEN and CDR2 as SYDVKM. The V end lost 1 base, the J end lost 2 bases, and 12 bases lay between the germline ends. The CDR3 reads CASSLSAGPTYEQYF. In nucleotides, the CDR3 is TGTGCCAGCAGTTTATCAGCAGGCCCCACCTACGAGCAGTACTTC.

The chain joins TRBV11-3 to TRBJ2-2, with TRBD1 as a possible D gene (6 bases). Germline assignment: CDR1 SGHNT and CDR2 YENEEA. Trimming took off 4 bases at V and 2 bases at J, with 11 bases between the two ends. The CDR3 runs 15 residues. This CDR3 is CASSSRGINTGELFF. The CDR3 DNA follows: TGTGCCAGCAGCTCCAGGGGTATAAACACCGGGGAGCTGTTTTTT.

The J gene is TRBJ2-3, the V gene TRBV24-1; 11 positions match TRBD2. Germline lookup yields CDR1 KGHDR and CDR2 SFDVKD. This CDR3 is 15 amino acids long. Unmatched junction bases numbered 5, after V lost 4 bases and J lost 6 bases. The CDR3 DNA reads as TGTGCCACCAGTGACCCACGGACTAGCGGGGATACGCAGTATTTT. Translating gives CATSDPRTSGDTQYF.

The rearrangement joins TRBV19 to TRBJ1-1; 7 bases match TRBD1. V shed 0 bases and J 4 bases; nucleotides not matched to a gene: 5. CDR1 and CDR2 from the germline V gene are LNHDA and SQIVND (reference sequence). This CDR3 has 15 amino acids. In DNA form, the CDR3 reads TGTGCCAGTAGTATAGACCGGGGACAGAGCACTGAAGCTTTCTTT. It translates to CASSIDRGQSTEAFF.

This clone appeared once. The chain carries TRBV24-1 and TRBJ2-4; 9 bases agree with TRBD1. The V gene end was trimmed by 4 bases and the J gene end by 10 bases; junction bases not matched to a gene: 7. The length of the CDR3 is 14 residues. CDR1 is KGHDR, CDR2 SFDVKD, per germline. CDR3 residues: CATSDSGQGLIQYF. CDR3 sequence (DNA): TGTGCCACCAGTGACTCGGGACAGGGTTTGATTCAGTACTTC.

The chain links TRBV24-1 to TRBJ2-5; unclear D gene. The CDR3 sequence is 12 residues long. CDR1 is KGHDR, CDR2 SFDVKD, per germline. V was cut by 5 bases and J by 2 bases, with 5 bases left in between. CDR3 in amino acids: CATSGPQETQYF. CDR3 sequence (DNA): TGTGCCACCAGTGGACCGCAAGAGACCCAGTACTTC.

The chain uses TRBV3-1 (or the pseudogene TRBV3-2) and TRBJ1-1, with no clear D. This CDR3 spans 13 amino acids. V lost 1 base to trimming and J lost 4 bases, with 7 bases between them. The germline V gene has CDR1 LGHDT and CDR2 YNNKEL (reference sequence). The CDR3 sequence: CASSQVGVTEAFF. CDR3 bases: TGTGCCAGCAGCCAAGTAGGAGTCACTGAAGCTTTCTTT.

This chain links TRBV7-9 with TRBJ1-3; tentatively, D is TRBD1 (6 bases). V lost 7 bases, J lost 0 bases, and 22 bases lay in between. Germline V gives CDR1 SEHNR, CDR2 FQNEAQ (reference sequence). This CDR3 has 18 amino acids. CDR3 protein: CASTPQGIASISGNTIYF. CDR3 DNA: TGTGCCAGCACCCCCCAGGGGATAGCGTCCATCTCTGGAAACACCATATATTTT.